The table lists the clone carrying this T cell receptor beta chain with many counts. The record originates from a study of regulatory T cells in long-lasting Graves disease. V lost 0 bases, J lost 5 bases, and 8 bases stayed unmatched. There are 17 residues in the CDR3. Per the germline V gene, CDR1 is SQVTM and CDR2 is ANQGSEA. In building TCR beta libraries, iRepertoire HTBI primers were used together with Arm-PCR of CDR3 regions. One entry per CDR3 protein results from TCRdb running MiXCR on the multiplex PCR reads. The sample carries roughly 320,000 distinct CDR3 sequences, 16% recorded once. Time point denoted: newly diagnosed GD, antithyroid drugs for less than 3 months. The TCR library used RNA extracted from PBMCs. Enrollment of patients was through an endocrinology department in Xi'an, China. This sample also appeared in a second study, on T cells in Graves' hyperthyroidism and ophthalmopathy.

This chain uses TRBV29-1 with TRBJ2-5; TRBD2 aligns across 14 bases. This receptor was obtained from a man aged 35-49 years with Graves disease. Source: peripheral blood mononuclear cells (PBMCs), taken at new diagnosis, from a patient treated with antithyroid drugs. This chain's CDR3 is CSVEDLVRTSGGETQYF. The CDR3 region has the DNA TGCAGCGTTGAAGATCTTGTAAGGACTAGCGGGGGGGAGACCCAGTACTTC.